One sample yielded the 26 T cell receptor beta chains listed below, sequenced in a study of cytomegalovirus exposure and HLA in healthy donors. Use of 60 Vbeta and 13 Jbeta primers characterized the PCR. The data were produced by immunoSEQ multiplex PCR, yet TCRdb's version contains in-frame clones alone and is incomplete. Here the sample spans around 80,000 clones, about three quarters being singletons. What was sequenced was PBMCs. Receptors originate from a female donor in good health and CMV-seronegative.

This clone was detected a few times. V and J are TRBV25-1 and TRBJ2-7; D is uncertain. CDR1 and CDR2 (germline): MGHDK, SYGVNS. Trimming shortened V by 4 bases and J by 3 bases, and 4 bases separated the two germline ends. The CDR3 is 11 residues long. This CDR3 reads CASSGHYEQYF. In nucleotides, the CDR3 is TGTGCCAGCAGTGGACACTACGAGCAGTACTTC.

This sequence joins TRBV14 and TRBJ1-2, with 10 bases that match TRBD1. J lost 4 bases, V lost 8 bases, and 13 bases had no gene match. Germline V gene data show CDR1 as SGHDN and CDR2 as FVKESK. This CDR3 comprises 16 residues. CDR3 nucleotide sequence: TGTGCCAGCCCCACAAGAAATCGGGACAGGGGCTATGGCTACACCTTC. It is translated as CASPTRNRDRGYGYTF.

The rearrangement uses TRBV6-1 and TRBJ1-2; tentatively, D is TRBD1 (5 bases). Germline V CDR1 and CDR2: MNHNS, SASEGT. This CDR3 has 12 residues. The ends were cut back, 7 bases at V and 5 bases at J, with 11 bases in the middle. The CDR3 bases are TGTGCCAGCACCCATGACAGTTATGGCTACACCTTC. Encoded protein: CASTHDSYGYTF.

This clone was recorded once. The V call is TRBV10-3, the J call TRBJ2-1; TRBD2 matches at 12 bases. Germline CDR1 is ENHRY and CDR2 is SYGVKD. The length of the CDR3 is 16 residues. J lost 7 bases, V lost 4 bases, and 8 bases had no gene match. The CDR3: CAISVLTSGGGNEQFF. The CDR3, as DNA: TGTGCCATCAGTGTATTGACTAGCGGGGGAGGTAATGAGCAGTTCTTC.

CDR3 region: CASKPGGGTDTQYF. The CDR3 DNA reads TGTGCCAGCAAGCCCGGCGGGGGCACAGATACGCAGTATTTT. V gene TRBV6-6 combines with J gene TRBJ2-3; TRBD2 might be the D (6 bases). Trimming took 7 bases from V and 1 from J, leaving 12 bases between them. The CDR3 length is 14 residues. CDR1 and CDR2 (germline): MNHNY, SVGAGI (reference sequence).

Of note for this clone: The junction departs from the called germline gene at one end, perhaps through a read error. V usage is TRBV7-7 and J usage is TRBJ2-3; 13 bases are shared with TRBD2. This CDR3 comprises 16 residues. Per the germline V gene, CDR1 is SSHAT and CDR2 is FNYEAQ (reference sequence). CDR3 nucleotides: TGTGCTAGCAGCTCCGGACTAGCGGGAGCGGTAGATACGCAGTATTTT. It specifies CASSSGLAGAVDTQYF.

J is TRBJ2-2 and V is TRBV19, with TRBD2 matching 7 bases. CDR1 and CDR2 (germline): LNHDA, SQIVND (reference sequence). The CDR3 spans 16 residues. Trimming cost V 7 bases and J 6 bases; bases outside gene matches: 14. The CDR3 DNA follows: TGTGCCAGTACCTCCCAAGGCGGGGGTCGGGCCGGGGAGCTGTTTTTT. Its translation is CASTSQGGGRAGELFF. The complete variable domain, with remaining parts taken from reference TRBV19 and TRBJ2-2, reads DGGITQSPKYLFRKEGQNVTLSCEQNLNHDAMYWYRQDPGQGLRLIYYSQIVNDFQKGDIAEGYSVSREKKESFPLTVTSAQKNPTAFYLCASTSQGGGRAGELFFGEGSRLTVL.

V and J are TRBV6-6 and TRBJ2-2; 9 bases line up with TRBD1. In germline, CDR1 is MNHNY, CDR2 SVGAGI (reference sequence). The length of the CDR3 is 14 residues. CDR3 nucleotides: TGTGCTCCCAGGGGACAGGGCGGCACCGGGGAGCTGTTTTTT. It encodes CAPRGQGGTGELFF.

V usage is TRBV6-6 and J usage is TRBJ2-1; 9 nucleotides match TRBD1. The J segment lost 7 bases and the V segment lost 4 bases, leaving 2 bases of the junction unmatched. The CDR3 consists of 13 residues. Germline assignment: CDR1 MNHNY and CDR2 SVGAGI (reference sequence). CDR3 DNA sequence: TGTGCCAGCAGTTCCGGACAGGGGAATGAGCAGTTCTTC. This encodes CASSSGQGNEQFF.

The V call is TRBV4-2, the J call TRBJ1-6, with D perhaps matching TRBD1 (5 bases). The CDR3 is 19 residues long. Per the germline V gene, CDR1 is LGHNA and CDR2 is YNFKEQ. V lost 0 bases and J lost 9, with 24 bases in between. CDR3 residues: CASSQDGGGGDIRSSPLHF. CDR3 bases: TGTGCCAGCAGCCAAGATGGGGGGGGAGGGGATATTAGGTCTTCACCCCTCCACTTT.

This clone was seen more than once but under ten times. The V call is TRBV7-9, the J call TRBJ1-1, with D perhaps TRBD1 (6 bases). V lost 5 bases to trimming and J lost 5 bases, with 15 bases between them. Germline V gene sequence: CDR1 SEHNR, CDR2 FQNEAQ (reference sequence). The CDR3 is 14 residues long. CDR3 residues: CASSRRQEGTEAFF. The CDR3 nucleotides are TGTGCCAGCAGCCGGAGACAGGAAGGTACTGAAGCTTTCTTT. The variable domain in full, completed from reference TRBV7-9 and TRBJ1-1, reads DTGVSQNPRHKITKRGQNVTFRCDPISEHNRLYWYRQTLGQGPEFLTYFQNEAQLEKSRLLSDRFSAERPKGSFSTLEIQRTEQGDSAMYLCASSRRQEGTEAFFGQGTRLTVV.

The table lists this clone with a few counts. This chain uses TRBV9 with TRBJ2-5; 8 nucleotides align to TRBD2. V lost 0 bases, J lost 4 bases, and 8 bases stayed unmatched. Germline V gives CDR1 SGDLS, CDR2 YYNGEE. The CDR3 is 16 amino acids. CDR3 coding DNA: TGTGCCAGCAGCGTAGAAGGAAGCGGGGGTATAGAGACCCAGTACTTC. Translating gives CASSVEGSGGIETQYF. Supplemented by reference TRBV9 and TRBJ2-5, the full variable domain reads DSGVTQTPKHLITATGQRVTLRCSPRSGDLSVYWYQQSLDQGLQFLIQYYNGEERAKGNILERFSAQQFPDLHSELNLSSLELGDSALYFCASSVEGSGGIETQYFGPGTRLLVL.

The chain uses TRBV10-3 and TRBJ1-1; D gene uncertain. Trimming cost V 0 bases and J 4 bases, with 9 bases left between them. Looked up from germline, CDR1 is ENHRY and CDR2 is SYGVKD. The CDR3 runs 14 residues. The CDR3 DNA reads as TGTGCCATCAGTGAGTCGGAGGAGGGCACTGAAGCTTTCTTT. This sequence encodes CAISESEEGTEAFF.

This clone was recorded a few times. The chain links TRBV6-1 to TRBJ2-5, with no clear D. V lost 1 base and J 2 bases, leaving 8 bases between the germline ends. This CDR3 comprises 14 residues. Germline CDR1 MNHNS, CDR2 SASEGT. The CDR3 sequence is CASSEGPSQETQYF. Here the CDR3 DNA reads TGTGCCAGCAGTGAAGGGCCATCACAAGAGACCCAGTACTTC.

This clone was counted between two and nine times. A read error may produce the germline difference seen at one junction end. V usage is TRBV7-7 and J usage is TRBJ2-3; perhaps TRBD1 as D (5 bases). CDR1 and CDR2 (germline): SSHAT, FNYEAQ (reference sequence). CDR3 length equals 13 residues. CDR3 nucleotide sequence: TGTGCTAGCAGCTTAGGGCAGGGTGATACGCAGTATTTT. Protein: CASSLGQGDTQYF.

This sequence joins TRBV6-5 and TRBJ2-4; TRBD2 agrees at 7 bases. CDR3 length: 14 residues. V was pared by 2 bases and J by 7 bases, with 5 bases of the junction left unmatched. Germline CDR1 is MNHEY and CDR2 is SVGAGI. This CDR3 is CASSYGGSSNIQYF. In DNA, the CDR3 is TGTGCCAGCAGTTACGGCGGGAGTAGTAACATTCAGTACTTC.

The V and J genes are TRBV2 and TRBJ2-5; no clear D. The CDR3 contains 14 residues. Between the trimmed V and J ends, which lost 5 bases and 2 bases, there was a span of 12 bases. Germline V gene sequence: CDR1 SNHLY, CDR2 FYNNEI. The CDR3 bases are TGTGCCAGCAGTAATCAAATGTTTCAAGAGACCCAGTACTTC. Protein sequence: CASSNQMFQETQYF.

The CDR3 reads CASSRSDRVPYEQYF. Written as DNA, the CDR3 is TGTGCCAGCAGTCGTTCGGACAGGGTCCCCTACGAGCAGTACTTC. The gene calls are TRBV6-1 and TRBJ2-7, with 8 bases fitting TRBD1. CDR3 length equals 15 residues. Germline trimming cut 5 bases from V and 2 bases from J; bases unmatched to any gene: 8. Germline CDR1 reads MNHNS; CDR2 reads SASEGT.

This chain joins TRBV6-4 and TRBJ2-7; 8 bases line up with TRBD1. CDR3 length: 15 residues. Germline V gene sequence: CDR1 MRHNA, CDR2 SNTAGT. Trimming at V came to 3 bases and at J to 7 bases, leaving 11 bases not matched to a gene. The CDR3 region has the DNA TGTGCCAGCAGTGAAGATTCGGCAGGGGGCAGAGAGCAGTACTTC. It yields the protein CASSEDSAGGREQYF.

The J gene is TRBJ1-2, the V gene TRBV7-9; 10 bases align to TRBD1. Germline V gene lookup returns CDR1 SEHNR and CDR2 FQNEAQ (reference sequence). V dropped 2 bases and J dropped 2; count of bases not matched to a gene: 5. The CDR3 extends over 16 amino acids. CDR3 sequence reads: CASSLTGDRGNYGYTF. The CDR3 DNA reads TGTGCCAGCAGCTTAACGGGGGACAGGGGAAACTATGGCTACACCTTC.

This clone was counted only a few times. This sequence joins TRBV29-1 and TRBJ2-7; TRBD2 aligns across 9 bases. The CDR3 is made up of 14 amino acids. J was trimmed by 6 bases and V by 4 bases; bases with no gene match: 10. Germline CDR1 reads SQVTM; CDR2 reads ANQGSEA. The DNA of the CDR3 is TGCAGCGTTGGGGTGGCGGGAGGGACCTCCGAGCAGTACTTC. As protein: CSVGVAGGTSEQYF.

The chain carries TRBV23-1 and TRBJ2-5; TRBD1 aligns across 7 bases. TRBV23-1 is identified as an open reading frame with a role that is uncertain. There are 15 residues in the CDR3. J lost 5 bases, V lost 4 bases, and 10 bases had no gene match. CDR3 region: CASSPWETGLETQYF. For the CDR3, the DNA is TGCGCCAGCAGTCCCTGGGAGACAGGGTTGGAGACCCAGTACTTC.

This clone was picked up one time. CDR3 DNA: TGCGCCAGCACCACCGGGACAGGGGGCAACGAGCAGTACTTC. Translation gives CASTTGTGGNEQYF. The rearrangement links TRBV5-1 to TRBJ2-7; TRBD1 matches at 12 bases. This CDR3 is 14 amino acids long. Germline values: CDR1 SGHRS, CDR2 YFSETQ. V was clipped by 6 bases and J by 5 bases; unmatched bases: 6.

The chain links TRBV29-1 to TRBJ1-5, with 8 nucleotides matching TRBD1. Per the germline V gene, CDR1 is SQVTM and CDR2 is ANQGSEA. There are 13 residues in the CDR3. The trim removed 8 bases at V and 7 bases at J, leaving 10 bases unmatched. The CDR3: CSSSGGVGQPQHF. The DNA for the CDR3 is TGCAGCTCCTCAGGGGGCGTTGGACAGCCCCAGCATTTT.

The gene calls are TRBV2 and TRBJ2-3; D is possibly TRBD2 (6 bases). Germline V CDR1 and CDR2: SNHLY, FYNNEI. The CDR3 has 14 amino acids. Trimming took off 8 bases at V and 4 bases at J, with 16 bases between the two ends. The CDR3 DNA reads TGTGCCAGCTCTGACGGGGGACCTCCAGATACGCAGTATTTT. This encodes CASSDGGPPDTQYF. The full variable domain, its missing parts supplied by reference TRBV2 and TRBJ2-3, is EPEVTQTPSHQVTQMGQEVILRCVPISNHLYFYWYRQILGQKVEFLVSFYNNEISEKSEIFDDQFSVERPDGSNFTLKIRSTKLEDSAMYFCASSDGGPPDTQYFGPGTRLTVL.

The chain carries TRBV5-6 and TRBJ2-7; perhaps TRBD1 as D (6 bases). Per the germline V gene, CDR1 is SGHDT and CDR2 is YYEEEE. V gave up 4 bases and J gave up 3 bases, with 20 bases separating them. The CDR3 runs 16 residues. CDR3 DNA: TGTGCCAGCAGCCCCTTGACAGGCAGGTCCTTCTACGAGCAGTACTTC. It codes for CASSPLTGRSFYEQYF.